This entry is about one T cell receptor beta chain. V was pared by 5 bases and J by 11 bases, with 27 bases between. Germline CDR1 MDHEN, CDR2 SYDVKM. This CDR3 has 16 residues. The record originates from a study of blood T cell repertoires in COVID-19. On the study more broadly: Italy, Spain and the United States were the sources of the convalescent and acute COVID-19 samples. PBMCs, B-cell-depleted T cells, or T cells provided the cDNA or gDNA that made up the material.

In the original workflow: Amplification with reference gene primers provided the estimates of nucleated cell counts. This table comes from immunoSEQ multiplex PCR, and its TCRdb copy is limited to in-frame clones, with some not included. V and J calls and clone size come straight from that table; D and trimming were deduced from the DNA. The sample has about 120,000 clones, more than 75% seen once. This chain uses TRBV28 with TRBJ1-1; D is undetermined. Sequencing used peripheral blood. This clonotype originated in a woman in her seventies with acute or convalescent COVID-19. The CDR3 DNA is TGTGCCAGCAGTCAAGCTACGGAGGCCCTCTGGTCATACGCTTTCTTT. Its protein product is CASSQATEALWSYAFF. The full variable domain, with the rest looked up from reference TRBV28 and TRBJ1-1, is DVKVTQSSRYLVKRTGEKVFLECVQDMDHENMFWYRQDPGLGLRLIYFSYDVKMKEKGDIPEGYSVSREKKERFSLILESASTNQTSMYLCASSQATEALWSYAFFGQGTRLTVV.